Following are 7 T cell receptor beta chains from one sample sequenced in a study of T-cell reconstitution after alpha-beta-depleted transplantation in children. The TCRbeta library incorporated unique molecular identifiers. MiXCR, run by TCRdb on the PCR reads, gives a single entry per CDR3 protein. This repertoire shows 700,000 to 950,000 distinct CDR3 sequences, 16% found once; its top ten account for around 5%. The sample consisted of PBMCs, mostly from graft donor cells, taken 360 days after TCRalphabeta/CD19-depleted stem cell transplant. The receptors stem from a male patient between 5 and 17 years old who had a stem cell transplant for acute lymphoblastic leukemia, so the T cells may come from the graft donor.

The sample holds many counts of this clonotype. V usage is TRBV28 and J usage is TRBJ2-3; TRBD1 matches 8 bases. The junction had 12 bases not matched to a gene; V was cut back by 7 bases and J by 0 bases. The CDR3 runs to 17 residues. Per the germline V gene, CDR1 is MDHEN and CDR2 is SYDVKM. The CDR3 loop reads CASITSQGVASTDTQYF. CDR3 in DNA: TGTGCCAGCATCACGTCACAGGGGGTTGCAAGCACAGATACGCAGTATTTT.

This clonotype appeared a few times. The rearrangement uses TRBV24-1 and TRBJ1-2; D uncertain. Trimming shortened V by 4 bases and J by 4 bases, and 21 bases separated the two germline ends. The germline gives CDR1 KGHDR, CDR2 SFDVKD. The CDR3 runs to 17 residues. Written as DNA, the CDR3 is TGTGCCACCAGTGACCCTCAGGACGGACTGCGCGTCTATGGCTACACCTTC. Protein product: CATSDPQDGLRVYGYTF.

This clonotype was counted between two and nine times. This sequence joins TRBV27 and TRBJ2-3; TRBD2 might be the D (6 bases). The CDR3 covers 15 residues. Germline CDR1 is MNHEY and CDR2 is SMNVEV (reference sequence). Trimming took 8 bases from V and 3 from J, leaving 18 bases between them. The DNA for the CDR3 is TGTGCCAGCTCCAACTTAGCGGCAGGAACAGATACGCAGTATTTT. Translated: CASSNLAAGTDTQYF.

The CDR3 sequence is CASSPLPRSVEQYF. In DNA, the CDR3 is TGTGCCAGCAGCCCCCTGCCGCGAAGCGTTGAGCAGTACTTC. The V gene is TRBV9, the J gene TRBJ2-7; the D is unclear. V was shortened by 4 bases and J by 7 bases, with 18 bases between the two germline ends. CDR3 size: 14 residues. The germline gives CDR1 SGDLS, CDR2 YYNGEE.

This sequence joins TRBV7-9 and TRBJ2-2; TRBD2 might be the D (6 bases). Between the trimmed V and J ends, which lost 6 bases and 5 bases, there was a span of 16 bases. Germline CDR1 is SEHNR and CDR2 is FQNEAQ (reference sequence). CDR3 length: 15 amino acids. The CDR3 sequence is CASRETSSKTGELFF. CDR3 bases: TGTGCCAGCAGGGAGACTAGTTCAAAGACCGGGGAGCTGTTTTTT.

This clonotype was counted at least ten times. This chain uses TRBV29-1 with TRBJ2-1; 8 nucleotides agree with TRBD1. Trimming removed 7 bases from V and 1 base from J; junction bases left unmatched: 12. CDR1 is SQVTM and CDR2 is ANQGSEA in the germline V gene. This CDR3 has 16 residues. The CDR3 spells CSGGQGLSLSYNEQFF. The CDR3 DNA sequence: TGCAGCGGTGGACAGGGTTTAAGCCTATCCTACAATGAGCAGTTCTTC.

This clonotype was counted only a few times. The chain has TRBV3-1 and TRBJ2-1; D possibly corresponds to TRBD2 (6 bases). Germline-derived CDR1 and CDR2 are LGHDT and YNNKEL (reference sequence). Between the trimmed V and J ends, which lost 4 bases and 4 bases, there was a span of 14 bases. CDR3 size: 15 residues. The CDR3 sequence is CASSPGPAGYNEQFF. CDR3 coding DNA: TGTGCCAGCAGCCCGGGCCCTGCGGGGTACAATGAGCAGTTCTTC.